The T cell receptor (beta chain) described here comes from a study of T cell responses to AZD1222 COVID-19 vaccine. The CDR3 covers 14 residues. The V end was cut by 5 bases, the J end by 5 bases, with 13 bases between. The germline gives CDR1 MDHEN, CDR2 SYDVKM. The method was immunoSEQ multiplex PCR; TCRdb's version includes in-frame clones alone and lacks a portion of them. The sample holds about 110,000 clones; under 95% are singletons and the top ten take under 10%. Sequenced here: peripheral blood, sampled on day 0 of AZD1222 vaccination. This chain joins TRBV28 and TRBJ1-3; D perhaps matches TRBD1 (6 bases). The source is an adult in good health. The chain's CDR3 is CASSATDSRNTIYF. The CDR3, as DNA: TGTGCCAGCAGTGCCACGGACAGCAGAAACACCATATATTTT.